The 25 T cell receptor beta chains presented below share a single source sample, sequenced in a study of stem cell transplantation in POMP-related autoinflammatory disease. Here immunoSEQ multiplex PCR was the method, and the copy in TCRdb shows in-frame clones only, minus some. The profile shows some 69,000 clones, under 95% of them singletons. The input for sequencing was CD4+ T cells from PBMCs, taken after stem cell transplantation. The receptors originated from a human patient with POMP-related autoinflammation and immune dysregulation (PRAID). Some of the T cells might come from the graft donor.

The chain is built from TRBV28 and TRBJ2-2; D gene unclear. Germline V CDR1 and CDR2: MDHEN, SYDVKM. Trimming cost V 1 base and J 6 bases, with 6 bases left between them. CDR3 length equals 13 residues. The CDR3 protein is CASSLYRAGELFF. CDR3 coding DNA: TGTGCCAGCAGTTTATATAGGGCCGGGGAGCTGTTTTTT. The full variable domain, rest sourced from reference TRBV28 and TRBJ2-2, is DVKVTQSSRYLVKRTGEKVFLECVQDMDHENMFWYRQDPGLGLRLIYFSYDVKMKEKGDIPEGYSVSREKKERFSLILESASTNQTSMYLCASSLYRAGELFFGEGSRLTVL.

V is TRBV2 and J is TRBJ1-2; D call uncertain. The CDR3 is 13 amino acids. The V end was cut by 1 base, the J end by 5 bases, with 8 bases between. Germline V CDR1 and CDR2: SNHLY, FYNNEI. The CDR3 spells CASSEDRPYGYTF. As DNA, the CDR3 is TGTGCCAGCAGTGAAGACAGACCTTATGGCTACACCTTC.

This clone was found once. This chain connects TRBV7-3 to TRBJ2-3; 7 nucleotides match TRBD1. The junction had 2 bases not matched to a gene; V was cut back by 5 bases and J by 0 bases. Germline CDR1 and CDR2: SGHTA and FQGTGA. CDR3 length: 14 residues. The CDR3 DNA reads as TGTGCCAGCAGCCACAGGGGAAGCACAGATACGCAGTATTTT. This sequence encodes CASSHRGSTDTQYF.

This chain uses TRBV19 with TRBJ1-1; D ambiguous. In germline, CDR1 is LNHDA, CDR2 SQIVND (reference sequence). There are 14 residues in the CDR3. The V end lost 3 bases, the J end lost 5 bases, and 13 bases lay between the germline ends. In nucleotides, the CDR3 is TGTGCCAGTAGTATTGGCCCCGGAGGAACTGAAGCTTTCTTT. Translation: CASSIGPGGTEAFF.

This sequence joins TRBV4-1 and TRBJ1-3; D remains ambiguous. This CDR3 is 14 amino acids long. The V gene's germline CDR1 is MGHRA and CDR2 YSYEKL. V lost 4 bases and J lost 3, with 10 bases in between. The CDR3 DNA reads TGCGCCAGCAGCCCCACCGGACTTGGAAACACCATATATTTT. It is translated as CASSPTGLGNTIYF.

This clone was recorded a few times. The chain carries TRBV19 and TRBJ2-6, with D unresolved. The germline V and J ends were trimmed by 5 bases and 0 bases, with 8 bases remaining between them. Germline CDR1 is LNHDA and CDR2 is SQIVND (reference sequence). The CDR3 consists of 15 residues. CDR3 nucleotide sequence: TGTGCCAGTAGTGTAACCAGCTCTGGGGCCAACGTCCTGACTTTC. Translation gives CASSVTSSGANVLTF. Full variable domain (remainder filled in from reference TRBV19 and TRBJ2-6): DGGITQSPKYLFRKEGQNVTLSCEQNLNHDAMYWYRQDPGQGLRLIYYSQIVNDFQKGDIAEGYSVSREKKESFPLTVTSAQKNPTAFYLCASSVTSSGANVLTFGAGSRLTVL.

J is TRBJ1-5 and V is TRBV6-5; a weak D match, TRBD1 (6 bases). The CDR3 runs 14 residues. V lost 5 bases and J lost 6, with 14 bases in between. Germline V CDR1 and CDR2: MNHEY, SVGAGI. Written as DNA, the CDR3 is TGTGCCAGCAGTCGAACAGGGTTTGGTCAGCCCCAGCATTTT. Its protein product is CASSRTGFGQPQHF.

This rearrangement joins TRBV24-1 to TRBJ1-2; 9 bases fit TRBD1. V was pared by 5 bases and J by 0 bases, with 3 bases of the junction left unmatched. Per the germline V gene, CDR1 is KGHDR and CDR2 is SFDVKD. The CDR3 is 15 amino acids. CDR3 DNA: TGTGCCACCAGTGGGGGACAGGGTCCTAACTATGGCTACACCTTC. Translating it yields CATSGGQGPNYGYTF.

The J gene is TRBJ2-1, the V gene TRBV10-1; D not resolved. Germline CDR1 WNHNN, CDR2 SYGVQD (reference sequence). The V and J ends lost 6 bases and 5 bases respectively, with 11 bases between them. This CDR3 is built from 13 residues. Written as DNA, the CDR3 is TGCGCCAGCAGCCTATCTTTCAACAATGAGCAGTTCTTC. It is translated as CASSLSFNNEQFF.

This sequence joins TRBV9 and TRBJ2-5, with 8 bases aligning to TRBD1. J gave up 5 bases and V 0 bases, and 9 bases lay outside the gene matches. The CDR3 sequence is 16 residues long. Germline V gene lookup returns CDR1 SGDLS and CDR2 YYNGEE. The CDR3 reads CASSVGPARGQETQYF. As DNA, the CDR3 is TGTGCCAGCAGCGTAGGGCCCGCCAGGGGGCAGGAGACCCAGTACTTC.

This clone came up once. The chain carries TRBV18 and TRBJ2-1; maybe TRBD1 (5 bases). Germline V lookup: CDR1 KGHSH, CDR2 LQKENI. The CDR3 contains 16 residues. V lost 6 bases, J lost 4 bases, and 19 bases lay in between. The CDR3 is CASSPKDTTSYNEQFF. CDR3 DNA sequence: TGTGCCAGCTCTCCAAAGGACACAACGAGTTACAATGAGCAGTTCTTC.

This sequence joins TRBV6-5 and TRBJ1-1; no reliable D call. Deletions cut 6 bases from V and 0 bases from J, with 14 bases between. Germline CDR1 and CDR2: MNHEY and SVGAGI. The CDR3 has 15 residues. The CDR3 here is CASSLRPNMNTEAFF. The CDR3 nucleotides are TGTGCCAGCAGCCTTCGACCGAACATGAACACTGAAGCTTTCTTT.

This clone was seen only once. The V gene is TRBV24-1, the J gene TRBJ2-3; 8 positions agree with TRBD1. Germline V gene lookup returns CDR1 KGHDR and CDR2 SFDVKD. The length of the CDR3 is 17 residues. V was clipped by 4 bases and J by 1 base; unmatched bases: 9. The CDR3 bases are TGTGCCACCAGTGACCGAGGACAGGGCCCACGCACAGATACGCAGTATTTT. Protein sequence: CATSDRGQGPRTDTQYF.

The V gene is TRBV5-1, the J gene TRBJ1-6; D perhaps matches TRBD1 (5 bases). Germline CDR1 SGHRS, CDR2 YFSETQ. V was shortened by 4 bases and J by 9 bases, with 14 bases between the two germline ends. The CDR3 consists of 14 residues. The CDR3 spells CASSPGTRVSPLHF. Here the CDR3 DNA reads TGCGCCAGCAGCCCCGGGACTCGGGTTTCACCCCTCCACTTT.

The genes are TRBV28 and TRBJ2-5; TRBD1 might be the D (6 bases). Looked up from germline, CDR1 is MDHEN and CDR2 is SYDVKM. The CDR3 is 15 amino acids. The V end lost 4 bases, the J end lost 5 bases, and 17 bases lay between the germline ends. CDR3 in amino acids: CASSWNTGQGETQYF. The CDR3 bases are TGTGCCAGCAGTTGGAACACAGGTCAGGGGGAGACCCAGTACTTC.

V is TRBV6-1 and J is TRBJ2-1; D might be TRBD2 (5 bases). Per germline, CDR1 MNHNS and CDR2 SASEGT. V was trimmed by 2 bases and J by 5 bases, leaving 10 bases between them. The CDR3 totals 14 residues. This CDR3 reads CASSEPGINNEQFF. CDR3 nucleotide sequence: TGTGCCAGCAGTGAACCCGGGATCAACAATGAGCAGTTCTTC.

The rearrangement links TRBV27 to TRBJ1-2; 8 bases map to TRBD1. V was clipped by 4 bases and J by 1 base; unmatched bases: 2. The CDR3 consists of 14 residues. Germline CDR1 MNHEY, CDR2 SMNVEV (reference sequence). CDR3 residues: CASSSDRGNYGYTF. The CDR3 DNA sequence: TGTGCCAGCAGTTCTGACAGGGGTAACTATGGCTACACCTTC.

The chain is built from TRBV5-1 and TRBJ2-1; perhaps TRBD2 as D (5 bases). V was shortened by 1 base and J by 0 bases, with 14 bases between the two germline ends. Per the germline V gene, CDR1 is SGHRS and CDR2 is YFSETQ. CDR3 length equals 17 residues. The CDR3 region has the DNA TGCGCCAGCAGCTTGTGGGCAGACACTAGCTCCTACAATGAGCAGTTCTTC. Encoded protein: CASSLWADTSSYNEQFF.

CDR3 amino acids: CASSEEDNHLWEQYF. CDR3 nucleotides: TGTGCCAGCAGTGAAGAGGACAACCATCTGTGGGAGCAGTACTTC. The V gene is TRBV2, the J gene TRBJ2-7, with a possible D match to TRBD1 (5 bases). Germline lookup yields CDR1 SNHLY and CDR2 FYNNEI. The length of the CDR3 is 15 residues. The ends were cut back, 1 base at V and 7 bases at J, with 17 bases in the middle.

This chain links TRBV4-2 with TRBJ1-6, with D maybe TRBD1 (5 bases). The germline gives CDR1 LGHNA, CDR2 YNFKEQ. V was trimmed by 4 bases and J by 7 bases, leaving 11 bases between them. This CDR3 contains 14 residues. In DNA, the CDR3 is TGTGCCAGCAGCCCCCCCAGGGAAAATTCACCCCTCCACTTT. Its translation: CASSPPRENSPLHF.

The chain couples TRBV7-9 to TRBJ1-6; D gene ambiguous. With 1 base removed from V and 0 bases from J, the gap between germline ends came to 10 bases. The germline gives CDR1 SEHNR, CDR2 FQNEAQ (reference sequence). The CDR3 totals 17 residues. CDR3: CASSLEEGRSYNSPLHF. Written as DNA, the CDR3 is TGTGCCAGCAGCTTAGAAGAGGGTCGCTCCTATAATTCACCCCTCCACTTT.

CDR3 loop: CASNPTGAPVPLHF. CDR3 in DNA: TGTGCCAGTAACCCTACAGGGGCCCCAGTCCCCCTCCACTTT. V gene TRBV19 combines with J gene TRBJ1-6, with 7 bases lining up with TRBD1. The CDR3 sequence is 14 residues long. After removal of 7 bases from V and 13 bases from J, the junction contained 13 bases not matched to a gene. CDR1 is LNHDA, CDR2 SQIVND, per germline (reference sequence).

The CDR3 protein is CASSIRWTYEQYF. In DNA, the CDR3 is TGTGCCAGCAGCATAAGATGGACCTACGAGCAGTACTTC. The chain uses TRBV2 and TRBJ2-7; no reliable D call. The CDR3 is 13 amino acids. The ends were cut back, 6 bases at V and 2 bases at J, with 11 bases in the middle. Germline V gives CDR1 SNHLY, CDR2 FYNNEI.

J is TRBJ2-1 and V is TRBV5-1, with TRBD2 matching over 10 bases. Trimming at V came to 4 bases and at J to 6 bases, leaving 4 bases not matched to a gene. Per the germline V gene, CDR1 is SGHRS and CDR2 is YFSETQ. The CDR3 is made up of 14 amino acids. The CDR3 here is CASSGRTSGNEQFF. The DNA for the CDR3 is TGCGCCAGCAGCGGAAGGACTAGCGGCAATGAGCAGTTCTTC.

The chain is built from TRBV28 and TRBJ1-2, with unresolved D. Germline V gives CDR1 MDHEN, CDR2 SYDVKM. With 7 bases removed from V and 7 bases from J, the gap between germline ends came to 10 bases. This CDR3 region has 11 residues. The CDR3 sequence: CASNSGGGYTF. In DNA, the CDR3 is TGTGCCAGCAACTCTGGTGGTGGCTACACCTTC.